This section outlines one TCR beta chain sequence together with its context. Sequenced by immunoSEQ multiplex PCR; TCRdb stores in-frame clones only, minus some. The sample shows roughly 25,000 clones, about 90% of them seen only once. The data are from a study of T cells in localized non-small cell lung cancer. Trimming removed 6 bases at V and 0 bases at J, with 14 bases between. Germline CDR1 SNHLY, CDR2 FYNNEI. The CDR3 consists of 15 residues. V usage is TRBV2 and J usage is TRBJ1-1; D may be TRBD1 (6 bases). The receptor's source is a male donor older than 55 with stage I squamous cell lung carcinoma. Sequenced here: peripheral blood, sampled before any cancer treatment. The CDR3 protein is CASSFRGRVNTEAFF. In DNA form, the CDR3 reads TGTGCCAGCAGCTTCAGGGGCAGGGTGAACACTGAAGCTTTCTTT.